This T cell receptor (beta chain) stems from a study of follicular helper T cells after annual influenza vaccination. TCRdb's table, derived via immunoSEQ multiplex PCR, lists solely in-frame clones and lacks some. The sample includes nearly 15,000 clones, roughly 83% of them seen just once. A note on this clone: The germline gene is not matched at one end of the junction; a read error may be the cause.

CDR3 length: 16 amino acids. Germline lookup yields CDR1 SGDLS and CDR2 YYNGEE. As to time point: 2014-2015 season, 7 days after vaccination. This TCR was sampled from an adult who received the influenza vaccine. The sample in question was CXCR5+ CD38- circulating T follicular helper cells from blood, obtained 7 days after influenza vaccination. Subset: circulating Tfh, non-naive CD4+CXCR5+PD-1+ (ICOS+CD38+ or ICOS-CD38-). The V and J genes are TRBV9 and TRBJ2-6; D is possibly TRBD1 (5 bases). The CDR3 is CASSVVPGSGASVLTF. CDR3 in DNA: TGTGCCAGCAGCGTAGTTCCAGGGTCTGGGGCCAGCGTCCTGACTTTC.